The TCR beta chain described here comes from a study of CD8+ T cells in alopecia areata. Notes on the study in general: Normal scalp had lower clonality than lesional scalp, with alopecia totalis/universalis lesions showing this most strongly. Normal-skin resident alphabeta T cells also appear among scalp sample sequences. In patients, TCRs were shared less clearly than in mice, and HLA may possibly be involved.

The V end lost 0 bases, the J end lost 7 bases, and 10 bases lay between the germline ends. The CDR3 spans 13 residues. Looked up from germline, CDR1 is MNHEY and CDR2 is SVGAGI. For this clone: Its antigen is unidentified.

It was cDNA, reverse transcribed from extracted RNA, that served as the sequencing template. The assay was immunoSEQ multiplex PCR, and TCRdb's table has in-frame clones only and misses some. This table has roughly 120,000 clones, 55% to 65% appearing once. V gene TRBV6-5 combines with J gene TRBJ2-7; D is perhaps TRBD1 or TRBD2 (5 bases each). The TCR sequence derives from a human donor in good health. The specimen sequenced was CD4+ T cells sorted from blood. The CDR3 protein is CASSYSRGDEQYF. In DNA, the CDR3 is TGTGCCAGCAGTTACTCCCGAGGGGATGAGCAGTACTTC.